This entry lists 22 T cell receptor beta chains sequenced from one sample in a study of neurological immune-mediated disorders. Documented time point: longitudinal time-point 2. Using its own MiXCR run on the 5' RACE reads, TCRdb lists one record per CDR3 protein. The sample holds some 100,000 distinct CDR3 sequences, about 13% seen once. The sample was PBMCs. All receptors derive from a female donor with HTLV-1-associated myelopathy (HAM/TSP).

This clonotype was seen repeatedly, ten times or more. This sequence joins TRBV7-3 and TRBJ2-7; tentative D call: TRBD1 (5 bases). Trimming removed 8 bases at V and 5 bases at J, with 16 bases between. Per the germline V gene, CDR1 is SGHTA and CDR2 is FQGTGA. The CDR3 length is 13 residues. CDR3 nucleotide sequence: TGTGCCAGCCGAAGCGTAGGGGCTCACGAGCAGTACTTC. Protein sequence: CASRSVGAHEQYF. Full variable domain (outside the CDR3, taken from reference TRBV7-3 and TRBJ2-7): GAGVSQTPSNKVTEKGKYVELRCDPISGHTALYWYRQSLGQGPEFLIYFQGTGAADDSGLPNDRFFAVRPEGSVSTLKIQRTERGDSAVYLCASRSVGAHEQYFGPGTRLTVT.

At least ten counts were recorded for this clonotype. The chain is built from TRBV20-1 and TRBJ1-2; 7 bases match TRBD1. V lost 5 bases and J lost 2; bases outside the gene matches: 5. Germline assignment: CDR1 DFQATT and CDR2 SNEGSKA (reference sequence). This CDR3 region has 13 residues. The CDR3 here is CSAPATGNYGYTF. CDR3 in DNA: TGCAGTGCTCCGGCGACAGGGAACTATGGCTACACCTTC.

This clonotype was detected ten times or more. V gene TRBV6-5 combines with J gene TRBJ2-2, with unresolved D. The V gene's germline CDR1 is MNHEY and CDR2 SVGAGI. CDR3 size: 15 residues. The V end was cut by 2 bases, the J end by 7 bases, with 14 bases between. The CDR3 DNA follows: TGTGCCAGCAGTTACAGCTTGGGGATTATCGGGGAGCTGTTTTTT. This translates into CASSYSLGIIGELFF.

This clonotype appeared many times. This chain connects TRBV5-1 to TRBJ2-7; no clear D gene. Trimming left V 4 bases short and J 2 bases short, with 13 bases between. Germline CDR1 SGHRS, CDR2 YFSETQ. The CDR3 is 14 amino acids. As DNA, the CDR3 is TGCGCCAGCAGCGCCGGTGGAAGAGCCTACGAGCAGTACTTC. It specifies CASSAGGRAYEQYF.

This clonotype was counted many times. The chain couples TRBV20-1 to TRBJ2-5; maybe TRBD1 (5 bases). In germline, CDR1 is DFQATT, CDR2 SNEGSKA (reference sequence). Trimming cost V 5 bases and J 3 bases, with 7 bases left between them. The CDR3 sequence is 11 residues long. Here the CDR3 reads CSAAREETQYF. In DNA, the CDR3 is TGCAGTGCTGCCAGGGAAGAGACCCAGTACTTC.

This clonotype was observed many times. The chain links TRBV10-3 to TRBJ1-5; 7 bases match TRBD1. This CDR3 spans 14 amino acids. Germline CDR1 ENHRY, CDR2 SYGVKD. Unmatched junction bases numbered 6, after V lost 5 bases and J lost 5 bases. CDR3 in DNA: TGTGCCATCAGTTTCCGACAGGGCGATCAGCCCCAGCATTTT. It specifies CAISFRQGDQPQHF.

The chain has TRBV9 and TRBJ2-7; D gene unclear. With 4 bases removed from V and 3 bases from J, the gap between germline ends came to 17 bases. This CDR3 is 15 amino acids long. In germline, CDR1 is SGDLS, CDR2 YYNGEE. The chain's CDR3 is CASSPLLGRHYEQYF. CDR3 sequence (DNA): TGTGCCAGCAGCCCCCTCTTGGGTCGTCACTACGAGCAGTACTTC.

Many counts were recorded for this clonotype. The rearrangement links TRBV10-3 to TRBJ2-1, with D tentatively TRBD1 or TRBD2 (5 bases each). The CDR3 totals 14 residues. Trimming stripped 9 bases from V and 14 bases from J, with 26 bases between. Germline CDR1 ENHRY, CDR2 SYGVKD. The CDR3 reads CAIQPGRTFQPEFF. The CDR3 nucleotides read TGTGCCATTCAACCGGGACGGACTTTTCAGCCCGAGTTCTTC.

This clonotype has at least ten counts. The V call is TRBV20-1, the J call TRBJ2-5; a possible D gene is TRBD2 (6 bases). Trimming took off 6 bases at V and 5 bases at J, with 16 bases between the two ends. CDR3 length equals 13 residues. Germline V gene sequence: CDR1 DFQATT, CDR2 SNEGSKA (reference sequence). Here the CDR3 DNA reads TGCAGTGCCCCCCGGGGGAGGAGTGAGACCCAGTACTTC. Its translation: CSAPRGRSETQYF.

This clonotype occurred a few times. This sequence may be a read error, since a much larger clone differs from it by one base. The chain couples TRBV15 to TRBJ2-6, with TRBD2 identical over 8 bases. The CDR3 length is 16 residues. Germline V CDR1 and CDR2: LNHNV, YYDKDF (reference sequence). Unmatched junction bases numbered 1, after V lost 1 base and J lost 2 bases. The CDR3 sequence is CATSRAGGTGANVLTF. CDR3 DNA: TGTGCCACCAGCAGAGCGGGGGGGACTGGGGCCAACGTCCTGACTTTC. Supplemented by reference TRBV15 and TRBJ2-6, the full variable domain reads DAMVIQNPRYQVTQFGKPVTLSCSQTLNHNVMYWYQQKSSQAPKLLFHYYDKDFNNEADTPDNFQSRRPNTSFCFLDIRSPGLGDTAMYLCATSRAGGTGANVLTFGAGSRLTVL.

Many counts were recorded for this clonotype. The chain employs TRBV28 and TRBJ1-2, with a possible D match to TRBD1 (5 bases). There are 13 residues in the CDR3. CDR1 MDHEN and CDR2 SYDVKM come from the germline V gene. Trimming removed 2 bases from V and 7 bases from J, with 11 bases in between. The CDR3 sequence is CASSLTQGGGYTF. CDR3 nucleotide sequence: TGTGCCAGCAGTTTAACCCAGGGTGGTGGCTACACCTTC.

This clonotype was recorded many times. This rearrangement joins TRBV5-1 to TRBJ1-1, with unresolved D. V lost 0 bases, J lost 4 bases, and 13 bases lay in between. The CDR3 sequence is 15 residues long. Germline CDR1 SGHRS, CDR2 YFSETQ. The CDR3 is CASSLALRGGTEAFF. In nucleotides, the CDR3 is TGCGCCAGCAGCTTGGCTTTACGGGGAGGCACTGAAGCTTTCTTT.

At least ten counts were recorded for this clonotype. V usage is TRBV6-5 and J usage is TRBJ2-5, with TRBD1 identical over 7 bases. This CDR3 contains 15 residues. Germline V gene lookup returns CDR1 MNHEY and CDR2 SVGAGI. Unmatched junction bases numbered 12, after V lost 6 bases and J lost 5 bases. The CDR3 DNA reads TGTGCCAGCAGACCTCAGGGGGTCCGAGGGGAGACCCAGTACTTC. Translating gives CASRPQGVRGETQYF.

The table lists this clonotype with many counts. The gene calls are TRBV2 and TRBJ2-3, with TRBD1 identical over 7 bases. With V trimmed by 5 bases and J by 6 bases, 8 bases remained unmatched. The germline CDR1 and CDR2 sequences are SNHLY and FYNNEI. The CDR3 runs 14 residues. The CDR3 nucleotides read TGTGCCAGCAGTCCTCCGGGACAGCCGGATACGCAGTATTTT. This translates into CASSPPGQPDTQYF.

CDR3 residues: CASSLRRADTQYF. The CDR3 DNA reads TGTGCCAGCAGTTTGCGCAGGGCAGATACGCAGTATTTT. V usage is TRBV27 and J usage is TRBJ2-3; D might be TRBD1 (5 bases). The CDR3 consists of 13 residues. The ends were cut back, 3 bases at V and 4 bases at J, with 8 bases in the middle. Germline loops: CDR1 MNHEY, CDR2 SMNVEV (reference sequence).

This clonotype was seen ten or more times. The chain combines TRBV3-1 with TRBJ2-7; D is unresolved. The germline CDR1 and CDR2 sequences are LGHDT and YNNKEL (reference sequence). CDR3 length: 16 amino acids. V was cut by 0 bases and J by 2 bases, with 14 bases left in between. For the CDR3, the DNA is TGTGCCAGCAGCCAAGATATGGGCGGTTCGCCCTACGAGCAGTACTTC. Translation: CASSQDMGGSPYEQYF.

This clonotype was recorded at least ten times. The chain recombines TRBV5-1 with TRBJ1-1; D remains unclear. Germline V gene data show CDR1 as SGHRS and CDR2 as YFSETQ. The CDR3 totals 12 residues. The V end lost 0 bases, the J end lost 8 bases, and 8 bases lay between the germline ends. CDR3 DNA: TGCGCCAGCAGCTTGGGAACTCCGGAAGCTTTCTTT. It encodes CASSLGTPEAFF. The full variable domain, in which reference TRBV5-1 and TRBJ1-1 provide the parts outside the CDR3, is KAGVTQTPRYLIKTRGQQVTLSCSPISGHRSVSWYQQTPGQGLQFLFEYFSETQRNKGNFPGRFSGRQFSNSRSEMNVSTLELGDSALYLCASSLGTPEAFFGQGTRLTVV.

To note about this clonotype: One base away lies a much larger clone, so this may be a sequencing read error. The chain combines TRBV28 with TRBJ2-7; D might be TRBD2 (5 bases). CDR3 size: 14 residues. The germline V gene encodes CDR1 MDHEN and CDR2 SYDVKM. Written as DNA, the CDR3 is TGTGCCAGCAGTTCGACCCACAGAGGGCGCGAGCACTACTTC. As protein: CASSSTHRGREHYF.

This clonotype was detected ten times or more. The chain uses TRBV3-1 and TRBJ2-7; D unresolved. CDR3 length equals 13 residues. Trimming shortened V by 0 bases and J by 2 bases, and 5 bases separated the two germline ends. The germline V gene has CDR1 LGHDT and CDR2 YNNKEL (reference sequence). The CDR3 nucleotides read TGTGCCAGCAGCCAAGAAAACCCCTACGAGCAGTACTTC. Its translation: CASSQENPYEQYF.

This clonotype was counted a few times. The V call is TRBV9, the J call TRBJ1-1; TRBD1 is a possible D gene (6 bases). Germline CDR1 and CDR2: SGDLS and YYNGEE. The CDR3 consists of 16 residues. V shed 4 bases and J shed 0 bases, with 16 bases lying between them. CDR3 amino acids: CASSPSSGVMNTEAFF. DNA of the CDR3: TGTGCCAGCAGCCCCAGCTCAGGGGTCATGAACACTGAAGCTTTCTTT.

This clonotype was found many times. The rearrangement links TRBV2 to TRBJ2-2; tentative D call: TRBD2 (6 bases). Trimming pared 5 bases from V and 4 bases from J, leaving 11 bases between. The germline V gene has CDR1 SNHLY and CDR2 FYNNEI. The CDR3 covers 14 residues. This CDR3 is CASSSSVGTGELFF. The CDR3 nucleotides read TGTGCCAGCAGTTCTAGCGTCGGCACCGGGGAGCTGTTTTTT.

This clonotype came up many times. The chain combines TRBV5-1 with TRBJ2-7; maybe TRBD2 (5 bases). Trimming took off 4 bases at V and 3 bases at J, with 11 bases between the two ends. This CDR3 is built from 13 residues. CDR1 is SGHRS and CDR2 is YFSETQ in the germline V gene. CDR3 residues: CASSGTGGYEQYF. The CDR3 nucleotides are TGCGCCAGCAGCGGTACTGGAGGCTACGAGCAGTACTTC.